This T cell receptor (beta chain) was recovered during a study of technical replicates of blood from a few donors. The table came from immunoSEQ multiplex PCR; TCRdb's copy has only in-frame clones and leaves some out. Of some 77,000 clones in the sample, over 90% are singletons; the top ten hold approximately 0.4%. This clone was recorded only once. This clonotype was obtained from a human donor in good health. The sequencing sample was made of T cells isolated from PBMCs.

CDR3 sequence reads: CASSYLASGHYEQYF. The CDR3 DNA follows: TGTGCCAGCAGTTATTTGGCTAGCGGACACTACGAGCAGTACTTC. This sequence joins TRBV6-5 and TRBJ2-7, with 7 bases identical to TRBD2. V was pared by 3 bases and J by 3 bases, with 8 bases of the junction left unmatched. Germline V lookup: CDR1 MNHEY, CDR2 SVGAGI. The CDR3 has 15 amino acids.